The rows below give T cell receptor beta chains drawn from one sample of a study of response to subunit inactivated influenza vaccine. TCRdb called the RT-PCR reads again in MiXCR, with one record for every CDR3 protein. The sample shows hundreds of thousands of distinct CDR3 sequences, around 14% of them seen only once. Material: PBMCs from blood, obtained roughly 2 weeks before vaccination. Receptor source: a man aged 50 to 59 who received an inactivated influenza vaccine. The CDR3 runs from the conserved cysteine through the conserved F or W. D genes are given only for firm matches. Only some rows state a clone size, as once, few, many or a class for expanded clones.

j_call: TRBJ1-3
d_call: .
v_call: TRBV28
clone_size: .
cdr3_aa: CASSLNWGLIGGNTIYF
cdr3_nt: TGTGCCAGCAGTTTAAATTGGGGCCTAATCGGGGGAAACACCATATATTTT

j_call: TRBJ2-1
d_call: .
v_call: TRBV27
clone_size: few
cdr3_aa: CASRSGLHSYNEQFF
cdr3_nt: TGTGCCAGCAGAAGTGGGCTCCACTCCTACAATGAGCAGTTCTTC

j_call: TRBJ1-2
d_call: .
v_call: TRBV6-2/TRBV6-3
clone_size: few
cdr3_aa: CASRKPERNYGYTF
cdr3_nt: TGTGCCAGCAGAAAGCCGGAACGGAACTATGGCTACACCTTC

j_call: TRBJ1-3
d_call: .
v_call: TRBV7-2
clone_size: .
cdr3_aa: CASSLVGGSRPGNTIYF
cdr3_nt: TGTGCCAGCAGCTTAGTTGGGGGCTCTCGGCCTGGAAACACCATATATTTT

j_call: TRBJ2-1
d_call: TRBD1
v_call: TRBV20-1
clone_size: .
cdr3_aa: CSAIQGALGLGEQFF
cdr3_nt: TGCAGTGCCATACAGGGGGCCCTGGGGTTAGGTGAGCAGTTCTTC

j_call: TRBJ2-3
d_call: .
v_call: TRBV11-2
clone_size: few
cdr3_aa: CASSLNGISTDTQYF
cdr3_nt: TGTGCCAGCAGCTTAAATGGGATTAGCACAGATACGCAGTATTTT

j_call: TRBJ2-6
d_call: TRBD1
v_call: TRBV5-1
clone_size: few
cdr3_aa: CASSGTASGANVLTF
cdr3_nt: TGCGCCAGCAGTGGGACAGCTTCTGGGGCCAACGTCCTGACTTTC

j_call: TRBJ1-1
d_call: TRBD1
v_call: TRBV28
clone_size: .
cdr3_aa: CASSLRDSFMNTEAFF
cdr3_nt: TGTGCCAGCAGTCTGCGGGACAGTTTCATGAACACTGAAGCTTTCTTT

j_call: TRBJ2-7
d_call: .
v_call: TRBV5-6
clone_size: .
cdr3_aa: CASSPQHLCEQYF
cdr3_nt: TGTGCCAGCAGCCCCCAGCACCTCTGCGAGCAGTACTTC

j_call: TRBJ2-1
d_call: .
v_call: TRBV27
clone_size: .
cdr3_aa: CASSLRARPRLTSRGEQFF
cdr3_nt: TGTGCCAGCAGTTTACGGGCCAGGCCACGACTGACTAGTCGGGGTGAGCAGTTCTTC

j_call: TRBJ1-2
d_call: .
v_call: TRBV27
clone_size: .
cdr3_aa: CASSLLPTTRRDGYTF
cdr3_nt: TGTGCCAGCAGTTTATTGCCAACCACGAGAAGGGATGGCTACACCTTC